The 3 T cell receptor beta chains given below trace back to one sample, sequenced in a study of neurological immune-mediated disorders. One entry per CDR3 protein results from TCRdb running MiXCR on the 5' RACE reads. This sample has about 70,000 distinct CDR3 sequences; approximately 4.6% occur once, and the top ten carry 2.2%. The sample comprised PBMCs. The origin of the receptors is a woman in her seventies with multiple sclerosis.

Details on this clonotype: Given a much more abundant clone one base away, this may be a read error. The conserved phenylalanine or tryptophan is not found at the CDR3 terminus, so this likely reflects a read error. This chain links TRBV20-1 with TRBJ2-7; 8 positions agree with TRBD2. Germline V gene data show CDR1 as DFQATT and CDR2 as SNEGSKA (reference sequence). The CDR3 totals 12 residues. Germline trimming cut 1 base from V and 6 bases from J; bases unmatched to any gene: 2. The CDR3 sequence: CSARGGLAEQYI. For the CDR3, the DNA is TGCAGTGCTAGAGGAGGACTAGCCGAGCAGTACATC.

This clonotype was seen many times. The V gene is TRBV6-5, the J gene TRBJ1-5, with TRBD1 matching 7 bases. The junction had 4 bases not matched to a gene; V was cut back by 5 bases and J by 6 bases. Germline CDR1 reads MNHEY; CDR2 reads SVGAGI. The CDR3 extends over 13 amino acids. The CDR3 DNA sequence: TGTGCCAGCAGTGAGACAGGGATTCAGCCCCAGCATTTT. This sequence encodes CASSETGIQPQHF.

The V gene is TRBV7-8, the J gene TRBJ2-1; no reliable D call. Germline V gene lookup returns CDR1 SGHVS and CDR2 FQNEAQ. V lost 4 bases, J lost 2 bases, and 18 bases lay in between. CDR3 length: 17 residues. For the CDR3, the DNA is TGTGCCAGCAGCTCCAATCAACTGACGAGCACCTACAATGAGCAGTTCTTC. Its translation: CASSSNQLTSTYNEQFF.